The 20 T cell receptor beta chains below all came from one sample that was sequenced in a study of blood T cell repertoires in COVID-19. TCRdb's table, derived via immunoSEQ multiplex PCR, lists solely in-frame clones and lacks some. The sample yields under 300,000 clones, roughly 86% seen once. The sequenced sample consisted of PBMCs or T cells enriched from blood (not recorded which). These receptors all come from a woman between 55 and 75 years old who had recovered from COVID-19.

The CDR3 DNA reads as TGTGCCTGGAGTGTAACAGGGACACAAAATCAGCCCCAGCATTTT. Encoded protein: CAWSVTGTQNQPQHF. This rearrangement joins TRBV30 to TRBJ1-5; a possible D gene is TRBD1 (6 bases). Germline V gene data show CDR1 as GTSNPN and CDR2 as SVGIG (reference sequence). The V and J ends lost 0 bases and 4 bases respectively, with 13 bases between them. The CDR3 is 15 amino acids.

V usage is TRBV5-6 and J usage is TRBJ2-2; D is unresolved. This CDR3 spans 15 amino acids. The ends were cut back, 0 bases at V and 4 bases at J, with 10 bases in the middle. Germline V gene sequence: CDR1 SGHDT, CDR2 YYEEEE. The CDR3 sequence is CASSLGPTITGELFF. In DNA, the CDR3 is TGTGCCAGCAGCTTGGGGCCTACTATCACCGGGGAGCTGTTTTTT.

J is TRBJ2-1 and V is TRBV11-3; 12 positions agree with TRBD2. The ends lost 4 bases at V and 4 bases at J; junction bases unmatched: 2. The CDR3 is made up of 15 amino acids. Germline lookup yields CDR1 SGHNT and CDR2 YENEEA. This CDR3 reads CASSSSGRGYNEQFF. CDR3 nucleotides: TGTGCCAGCAGCTCTAGCGGGAGGGGTTACAATGAGCAGTTCTTC. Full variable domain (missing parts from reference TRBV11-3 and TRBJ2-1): EAGVVQSPRYKIIEKKQPVAFWCNPISGHNTLYWYLQNLGQGPELLIRYENEEAVDDSQLPKDRFSAERLKGVDSTLKIQPAELGDSAVYLCASSSSGRGYNEQFFGPGTRLTVL.

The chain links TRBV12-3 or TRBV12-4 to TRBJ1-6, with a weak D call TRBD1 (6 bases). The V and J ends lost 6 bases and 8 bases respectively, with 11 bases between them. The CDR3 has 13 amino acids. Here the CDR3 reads CASSRDKDSPLHF. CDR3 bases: TGTGCCAGCAGCCGGGACAAAGATTCACCCCTCCACTTT.

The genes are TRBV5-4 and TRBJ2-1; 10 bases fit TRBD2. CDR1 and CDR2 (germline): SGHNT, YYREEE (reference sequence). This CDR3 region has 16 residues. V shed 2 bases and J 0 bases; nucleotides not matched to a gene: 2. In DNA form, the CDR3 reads TGTGCCAGCAGCTTTGCTAGCGGGAGCTCCTACAATGAGCAGTTCTTC. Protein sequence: CASSFASGSSYNEQFF.

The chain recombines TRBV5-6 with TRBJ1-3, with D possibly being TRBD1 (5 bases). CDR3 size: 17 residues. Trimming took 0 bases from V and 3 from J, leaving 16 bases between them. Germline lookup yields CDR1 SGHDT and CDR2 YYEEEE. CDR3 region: CASSLGYSGISGNTIYF. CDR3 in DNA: TGTGCCAGCAGCTTGGGATATTCAGGGATTAGTGGAAACACCATATATTTT.

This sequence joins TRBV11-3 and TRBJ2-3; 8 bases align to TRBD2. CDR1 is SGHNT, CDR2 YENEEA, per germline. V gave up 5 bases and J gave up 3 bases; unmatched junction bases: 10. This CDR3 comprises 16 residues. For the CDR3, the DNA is TGTGCCAGCAGCATGGGACTAGGAGGCGCGACAGATACGCAGTATTTT. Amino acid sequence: CASSMGLGGATDTQYF.

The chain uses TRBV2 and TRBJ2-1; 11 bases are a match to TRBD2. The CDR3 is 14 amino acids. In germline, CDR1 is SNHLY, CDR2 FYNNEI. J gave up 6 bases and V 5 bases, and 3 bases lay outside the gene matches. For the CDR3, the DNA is TGTGCCAGCAGTCGGCTAGCGGGGGGCAATGAGCAGTTCTTC. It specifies CASSRLAGGNEQFF.

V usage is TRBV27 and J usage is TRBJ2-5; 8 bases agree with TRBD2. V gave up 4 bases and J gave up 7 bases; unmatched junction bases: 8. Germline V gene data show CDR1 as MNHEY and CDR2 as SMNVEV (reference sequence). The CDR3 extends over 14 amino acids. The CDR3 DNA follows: TGTGCCAGCAGTTCCCCGGGACTAGTGGGGACCCAGTACTTC. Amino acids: CASSSPGLVGTQYF.

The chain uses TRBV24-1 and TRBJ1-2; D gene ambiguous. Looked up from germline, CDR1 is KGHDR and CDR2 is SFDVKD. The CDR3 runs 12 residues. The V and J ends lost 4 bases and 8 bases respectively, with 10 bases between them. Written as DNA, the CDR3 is TGTGCCACCAGTGACCCCCCCAGGGGCTACACCTTC. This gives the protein CATSDPPRGYTF.

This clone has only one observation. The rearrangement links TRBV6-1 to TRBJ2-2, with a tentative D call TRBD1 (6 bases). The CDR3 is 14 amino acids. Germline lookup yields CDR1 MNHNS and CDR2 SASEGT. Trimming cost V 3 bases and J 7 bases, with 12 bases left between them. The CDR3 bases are TGTGCCAGCAGTGATGGGACACCCGGCGGGGAGCTGTTTTTT. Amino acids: CASSDGTPGGELFF.

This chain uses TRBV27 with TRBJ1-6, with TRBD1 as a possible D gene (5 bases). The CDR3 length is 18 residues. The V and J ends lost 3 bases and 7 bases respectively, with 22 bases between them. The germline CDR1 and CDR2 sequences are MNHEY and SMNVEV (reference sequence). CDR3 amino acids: CASSFEVTSGGGNSPLHF. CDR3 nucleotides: TGTGCCAGCAGTTTTGAGGTTACATCGGGGGGTGGGAATTCACCCCTCCACTTT.

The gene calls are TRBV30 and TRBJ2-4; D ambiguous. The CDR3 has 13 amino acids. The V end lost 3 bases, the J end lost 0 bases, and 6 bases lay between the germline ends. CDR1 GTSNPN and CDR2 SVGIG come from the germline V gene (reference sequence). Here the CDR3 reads CAWSGLAKNIQYF. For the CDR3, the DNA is TGTGCCTGGAGCGGTCTAGCCAAAAACATTCAGTACTTC.

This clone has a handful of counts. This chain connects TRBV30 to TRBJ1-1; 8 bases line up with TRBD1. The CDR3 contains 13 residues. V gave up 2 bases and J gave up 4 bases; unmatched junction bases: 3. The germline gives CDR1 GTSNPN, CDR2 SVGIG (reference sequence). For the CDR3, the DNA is TGTGCCTGGAGTTCGGACAGGGTCACTGAAGCTTTCTTT. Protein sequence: CAWSSDRVTEAFF. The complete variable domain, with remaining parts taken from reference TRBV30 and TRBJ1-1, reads SQTIHQWPATLVQPVGSPLSLECTVEGTSNPNLYWYRQAAGRGLQLLFYSVGIGQISSEVPQNLSASRPQDRQFILSSKKLLLSDSGFYLCAWSSDRVTEAFFGQGTRLTVV.

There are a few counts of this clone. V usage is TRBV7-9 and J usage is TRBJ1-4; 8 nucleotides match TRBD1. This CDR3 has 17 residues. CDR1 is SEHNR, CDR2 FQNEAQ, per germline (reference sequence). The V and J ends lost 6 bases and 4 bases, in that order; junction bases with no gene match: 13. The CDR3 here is CASSFGIGQGGNEKLFF. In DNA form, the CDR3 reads TGTGCCAGCAGTTTCGGGATTGGACAGGGTGGTAATGAAAAACTGTTTTTT.

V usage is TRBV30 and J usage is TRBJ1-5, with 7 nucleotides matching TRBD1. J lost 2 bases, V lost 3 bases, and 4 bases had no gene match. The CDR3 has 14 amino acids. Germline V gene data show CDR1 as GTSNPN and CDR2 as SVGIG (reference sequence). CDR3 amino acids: CAWSGQAGNQPQHF. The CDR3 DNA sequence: TGTGCCTGGAGCGGACAGGCCGGCAATCAGCCCCAGCATTTT.

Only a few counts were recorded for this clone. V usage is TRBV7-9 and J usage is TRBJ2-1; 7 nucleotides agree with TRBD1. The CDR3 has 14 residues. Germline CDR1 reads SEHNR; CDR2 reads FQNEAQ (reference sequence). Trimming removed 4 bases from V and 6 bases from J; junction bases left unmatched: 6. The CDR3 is CASSSDRQGNEQFF. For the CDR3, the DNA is TGTGCCAGCAGCTCCGATAGACAGGGCAATGAGCAGTTCTTC.

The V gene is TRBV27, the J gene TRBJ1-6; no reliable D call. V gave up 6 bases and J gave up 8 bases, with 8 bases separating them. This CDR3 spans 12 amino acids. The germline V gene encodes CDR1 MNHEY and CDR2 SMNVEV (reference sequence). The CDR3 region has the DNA TGTGCCAGCAGCATTCGGGATTCACCCCTCCACTTT. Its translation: CASSIRDSPLHF.

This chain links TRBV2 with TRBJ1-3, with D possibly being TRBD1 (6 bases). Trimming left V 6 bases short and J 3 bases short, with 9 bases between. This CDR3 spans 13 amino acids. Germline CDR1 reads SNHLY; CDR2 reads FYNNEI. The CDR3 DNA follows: TGTGCCAGCAGAGTGGACAGTGGAAACACCATATATTTT. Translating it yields CASRVDSGNTIYF.

Written as DNA, the CDR3 is TGTGCCAGCACTACTCCGACAGAATACAATGAGCAGTTCTTC. Translated: CASTTPTEYNEQFF. V gene TRBV28 combines with J gene TRBJ2-1, with a tentative D call TRBD1 (5 bases). CDR1 is MDHEN and CDR2 is SYDVKM in the germline V gene. The CDR3 has 14 amino acids. V lost 7 bases and J 4 bases, leaving 14 bases between the germline ends.